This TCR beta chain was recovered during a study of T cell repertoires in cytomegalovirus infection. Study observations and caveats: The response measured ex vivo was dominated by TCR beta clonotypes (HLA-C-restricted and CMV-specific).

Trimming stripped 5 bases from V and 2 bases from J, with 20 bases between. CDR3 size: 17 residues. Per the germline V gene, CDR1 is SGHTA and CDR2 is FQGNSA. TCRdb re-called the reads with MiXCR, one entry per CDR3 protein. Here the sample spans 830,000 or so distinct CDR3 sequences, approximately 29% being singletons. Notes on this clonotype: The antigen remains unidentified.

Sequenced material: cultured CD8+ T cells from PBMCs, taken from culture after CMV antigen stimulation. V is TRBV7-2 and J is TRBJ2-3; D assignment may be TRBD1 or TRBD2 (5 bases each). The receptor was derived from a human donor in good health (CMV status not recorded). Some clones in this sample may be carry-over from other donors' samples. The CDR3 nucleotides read TGTGCCAGCAGCCGGGGCCTTACCGAGATTGACACAGATACGCAGTATTTT. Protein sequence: CASSRGLTEIDTDTQYF.